The present T cell receptor (beta chain) was sequenced within a study of PD-1 blockade in mismatch repair-deficient tumors. Method: immunoSEQ multiplex PCR; TCRdb's copy keeps in-frame clones and lacks some. The sample lists 120,000 or so clones, more than 85% occurring once. The V and J ends lost 3 bases and 8 bases, in that order; junction bases with no gene match: 8. The germline V gene encodes CDR1 MRHNA and CDR2 SNTAGT. The CDR3 sequence is 16 residues long. The chain joins TRBV6-4 to TRBJ2-1, with TRBD2 matching over 12 bases. The TCR originated in an adult with mismatch repair-deficient cancer. The sequences come from peripheral blood, collected 44 weeks after starting pembrolizumab. Here the CDR3 DNA reads TGTGCCAGCAGTGAGACTAGCGGGAGTTTGATCGATGAGCAGTTCTTC. Protein: CASSETSGSLIDEQFF.